What follows is one T cell receptor (beta chain) and its context. The antigen is not known. This sample was included in a study of T cell repertoires in cytomegalovirus infection. Study as a whole: Recently identified HLA-C-restricted CMV epitopes were among the peptides used. Public TCR beta signatures were indicative of both CMV infection and a matching HLA type.

TCRdb reprocessed the reads via MiXCR and lists one record per CDR3 protein. The table shows about 830,000 distinct CDR3 sequences, with less than 35% occurring only once. Study results and limitations: Summed public TCR beta family frequency identified CMV carriers bearing the relevant HLA.

The sequence was collected from a human donor in good health (CMV status not recorded). Some clones in this sample may be carry-over from other donors' samples. Sequencing used cultured CD8+ T cells from PBMCs, obtained from culture after CMV antigen stimulation.

CDR3 DNA: TGCGCCAGCAGCCCTCAGGGGGAGGGAGATACGCAGTATTTT. Translation gives CASSPQGEGDTQYF. The chain is built from TRBV4-3 and TRBJ2-3; either TRBD1 or TRBD2 may supply D (7 bases each). Per the germline V gene, CDR1 is LGHNA and CDR2 is YSLEER. The CDR3 runs 14 residues. V lost 4 bases to trimming and J lost 5 bases, with 13 bases between them.